The 21 T cell receptor beta chains given below trace back to one sample, sequenced in a study of T cells in Graves' hyperthyroidism and ophthalmopathy. Researchers took RNA transcripts and amplified the TCR beta CDR3 regions from them. The study used the HTBI primer set for a first-round RT-PCR of the TCR CDR3. TCRdb called the multiplex PCR reads again in MiXCR, with one record for every CDR3 protein. The table records some 510,000 distinct CDR3 sequences, 20% of them present only once. Material: blood. These receptors originate from a man aged 18 to 29 with Graves' hyperthyroidism.

The V call is TRBV29-1, the J call TRBJ1-1; D unclear. V was shortened by 6 bases and J by 2 bases, with 10 bases between the two germline ends. CDR1 and CDR2 (germline): SQVTM, ANQGSEA. CDR3 length: 12 residues. CDR3 coding DNA: TGCAGCGTACTGACGGGAAACACTGAAGCTTTCTTT. Encoded protein: CSVLTGNTEAFF.

This clonotype was picked up many times. The V gene is TRBV27, the J gene TRBJ1-1, with 9 positions matching TRBD1. Germline-derived CDR1 and CDR2 are MNHEY and SMNVEV (reference sequence). This CDR3 comprises 13 residues. J gave up 7 bases and V 5 bases, and 5 bases lay outside the gene matches. The CDR3 loop reads CASSPRQGDEAFF. As DNA, the CDR3 is TGTGCCAGCAGTCCTAGACAGGGGGATGAAGCTTTCTTT.

In this sample, this clonotype turned up many times. The chain is built from TRBV2 and TRBJ1-1; 7 bases align to TRBD1. J lost 5 bases, V lost 8 bases, and 5 bases had no gene match. This CDR3 spans 12 amino acids. Germline CDR1 reads SNHLY; CDR2 reads FYNNEI. In nucleotides, the CDR3 is TGTGCCAGCGCAGGGGGAAGAACTGAAGCTTTCTTT. Translating gives CASAGGRTEAFF. Complete variable domain (other parts from reference TRBV2 and TRBJ1-1): EPEVTQTPSHQVTQMGQEVILRCVPISNHLYFYWYRQILGQKVEFLVSFYNNEISEKSEIFDDQFSVERPDGSNFTLKIRSTKLEDSAMYFCASAGGRTEAFFGQGTRLTVV.

The rearrangement links TRBV28 to TRBJ2-5, with 10 bases fitting TRBD1. The trim removed 5 bases at V and 5 bases at J, leaving 8 bases unmatched. The CDR3 is 15 residues long. Germline V CDR1 and CDR2: MDHEN, SYDVKM. The CDR3: CASSDRDRGSETQYF. In nucleotides, the CDR3 is TGTGCCAGCAGTGACCGGGACAGGGGTTCGGAGACCCAGTACTTC.

In this sample, this clonotype turned up many times. The chain links TRBV7-2 to TRBJ2-5; D not certain. Germline loops: CDR1 SGHTA, CDR2 FQGNSA. The CDR3 runs 11 residues. V shed 4 bases and J shed 7 bases, with 7 bases lying between them. CDR3 residues: CASSWSWTQYF. CDR3 bases: TGTGCCAGCAGCTGGAGCTGGACCCAGTACTTC. The variable domain in full, with the rest retrieved from reference TRBV7-2 and TRBJ2-5, is GAGVSQSPSNKVTEKGKDVELRCDPISGHTALYWYRQSLGQGLEFLIYFQGNSAPDKSGLPSDRFSAERTGGSVSTLTIQRTQQEDSAVYLCASSWSWTQYFGPGTRLLVL.

This clonotype was detected many times. V is TRBV27 and J is TRBJ1-2; 8 bases are shared with TRBD1. Germline CDR1 MNHEY, CDR2 SMNVEV (reference sequence). This CDR3 has 14 residues. With 3 bases clipped from V and 7 bases from J, the junction kept 7 bases outside the gene matches. Written as DNA, the CDR3 is TGTGCCAGCAGTTTTCGGGACAGGATCGGTGGCTACACCTTC. Its protein product is CASSFRDRIGGYTF.

The V and J genes are TRBV12-3 or TRBV12-4 and TRBJ1-2; D possibly corresponds to TRBD1 (5 bases). The CDR3 totals 15 residues. V dropped 1 base and J dropped 7 bases, with 16 bases sitting between them. CDR3 residues: CASSLGQGASTGYTF. In nucleotides, the CDR3 is TGTGCCAGCAGTTTAGGGCAGGGAGCTTCGACTGGCTACACCTTC.

This chain connects TRBV6-1 to TRBJ2-2, with TRBD1 identical over 8 bases. With V trimmed by 6 bases and J by 1 base, 4 bases remained unmatched. The CDR3 has 15 residues. CDR1 and CDR2 (germline): MNHNS, SASEGT. Here the CDR3 DNA reads TGTGCCAGCAGGAGGACAGGGTTGAACACCGGGGAGCTGTTTTTT. Translated, it gives CASRRTGLNTGELFF.

Many counts were recorded for this clonotype. This chain joins TRBV4-1 and TRBJ2-7; D gene uncertain. V dropped 1 base and J dropped 3 bases, with 13 bases sitting between them. This CDR3 spans 15 amino acids. From germline, CDR1 is MGHRA and CDR2 YSYEKL. The CDR3 region is CASSQGLLGDYEQYF. The CDR3 coding sequence is TGCGCCAGCAGCCAAGGGCTTCTCGGCGACTACGAGCAGTACTTC.

This clonotype has ten or more counts. The chain recombines TRBV28 with TRBJ1-2; D unresolved. The CDR3 extends over 18 amino acids. Germline loops: CDR1 MDHEN, CDR2 SYDVKM. The V gene lost 4 bases and the J gene lost 0 bases, with 21 bases spanning the gap. In DNA form, the CDR3 reads TGTGCCAGCAGTTCCTGGGTTTCTATCGATTGGCCTAACTATGGCTACACCTTC. Encoded protein: CASSSWVSIDWPNYGYTF.

Turning to this clonotype: A read error may account for a junction end that differs from germline. The V and J genes are TRBV5-1 and TRBJ2-7; no reliable D call. CDR1 is SGHRS and CDR2 is YFSETQ in the germline V gene. CDR3 size: 13 residues. CDR3 DNA sequence: TGCGCCAGCAGTACAAAAAGCTCCTACGACCAGTACTTC. It yields the protein CASSTKSSYDQYF. Full variable domain (outside the CDR3, taken from reference TRBV5-1 and TRBJ2-7): KAGVTQTPRYLIKTRGQQVTLSCSPISGHRSVSWYQQTPGQGLQFLFEYFSETQRNKGNFPGRFSGRQFSNSRSEMNVSTLELGDSALYLCASSTKSSYDQYFGPGTRLTVT.

The J gene is TRBJ2-7, the V gene TRBV7-8, with 9 bases aligning to TRBD2. CDR3 length equals 17 residues. Germline values: CDR1 SGHVS, CDR2 FQNEAQ. The junction had 11 bases not matched to a gene; V was cut back by 1 base and J by 4 bases. The CDR3 nucleotides read TGTGCCAGCAGCTTAGTCCTACCCGGGACTAGCAGATACGAGCAGTACTTC. Its translation is CASSLVLPGTSRYEQYF.

This clonotype was picked up a small number of times. CDR3 bases: TGTGCCAGCAGTTTAGAGGGGGTATTAGGACAAACCGGGGAGCTGTTTTTT. Amino acids: CASSLEGVLGQTGELFF. The chain combines TRBV27 with TRBJ2-2; weak D call: TRBD1 (6 bases). The CDR3 consists of 17 residues. V was trimmed by 2 bases and J by 5 bases, leaving 18 bases between them. Germline V gene sequence: CDR1 MNHEY, CDR2 SMNVEV (reference sequence).

Remarks on this clonotype: This may stem from a read error, because a much larger clone lies one nucleotide away. This sequence joins TRBV12-5 and TRBJ1-5; a possible D gene is TRBD1 (5 bases). V gave up 6 bases and J gave up 2 bases, with 8 bases separating them. The CDR3 consists of 13 residues. Per germline, CDR1 LGHNT and CDR2 FRNRAP. CDR3 sequence: CASGKGRNQPQHF. The CDR3 coding sequence is TGTGCTAGTGGGAAGGGGCGCAATCAGCCCCAGCATTTT.

This clonotype was picked up many times. The chain combines TRBV12-3 or TRBV12-4 with TRBJ1-2, with unresolved D. The V gene lost 2 bases and the J gene lost 4 bases, with 8 bases spanning the gap. CDR3 length equals 13 residues. CDR3 DNA: TGTGCCAGCAGTTTACGGGGAATCTATGGCTACACCTTC. This gives the protein CASSLRGIYGYTF.

This clonotype was observed at least ten times. This rearrangement joins TRBV12-3 or TRBV12-4 to TRBJ1-3, with D hard to call. V shed 6 bases and J shed 4 bases, with 16 bases lying between them. This CDR3 has 15 residues. The CDR3 DNA reads as TGTGCCAGCAGCTCTCACGAGGTCGCGGGAAACACCATATATTTT. Amino acid sequence: CASSSHEVAGNTIYF.

The rearrangement links TRBV28 to TRBJ2-7; D unclear. The CDR3 totals 14 residues. Trimming removed 3 bases at V and 2 bases at J, with 11 bases between. Germline-derived CDR1 and CDR2 are MDHEN and SYDVKM. This CDR3 is CASSFIISAYEQYF. CDR3 coding DNA: TGTGCCAGCAGTTTCATAATCTCAGCCTACGAGCAGTACTTC. The variable domain in full, completed from reference TRBV28 and TRBJ2-7, reads DVKVTQSSRYLVKRTGEKVFLECVQDMDHENMFWYRQDPGLGLRLIYFSYDVKMKEKGDIPEGYSVSREKKERFSLILESASTNQTSMYLCASSFIISAYEQYFGPGTRLTVT.

This clonotype was seen a handful of times. The gene calls are TRBV6-1 and TRBJ1-1; D remains unclear. CDR3 length: 19 amino acids. Looked up from germline, CDR1 is MNHNS and CDR2 is SASEGT. Trimming removed 3 bases at V and 0 bases at J, with 23 bases between. The CDR3: CASSEGILQTPGMNTEAFF. The CDR3 DNA reads TGTGCCAGCAGTGAGGGCATACTGCAGACGCCAGGCATGAACACTGAAGCTTTCTTT.

This clonotype was picked up many times. The chain joins TRBV25-1 to TRBJ1-1; no clear D gene. From germline, CDR1 is MGHDK and CDR2 SYGVNS. The CDR3 runs 13 residues. The ends were cut back, 6 bases at V and 6 bases at J, with 14 bases in the middle. The CDR3: CASRKGPVAEAFF. CDR3 DNA: TGTGCCAGCAGAAAGGGTCCTGTGGCTGAAGCTTTCTTT.

J is TRBJ1-2 and V is TRBV7-3; D gene unclear. Per germline, CDR1 SGHTA and CDR2 FQGTGA. The V end was cut by 5 bases, the J end by 5 bases, with 12 bases between. There are 13 residues in the CDR3. In DNA form, the CDR3 reads TGTGCCAGCAGCGTGTCGCAAGGTTATGGCTACACCTTC. Its protein is CASSVSQGYGYTF.

At least ten counts were recorded for this clonotype. The chain recombines TRBV29-1 with TRBJ2-7, with 7 bases that match TRBD2. The CDR3 sequence is 13 residues long. V lost 6 bases to trimming and J lost 3 bases; unmatched junction nucleotides: 8. Germline CDR1 is SQVTM and CDR2 is ANQGSEA. The CDR3 spells CSVETGGGYEQYF. CDR3 in DNA: TGCAGCGTGGAAACGGGCGGGGGCTACGAGCAGTACTTC.